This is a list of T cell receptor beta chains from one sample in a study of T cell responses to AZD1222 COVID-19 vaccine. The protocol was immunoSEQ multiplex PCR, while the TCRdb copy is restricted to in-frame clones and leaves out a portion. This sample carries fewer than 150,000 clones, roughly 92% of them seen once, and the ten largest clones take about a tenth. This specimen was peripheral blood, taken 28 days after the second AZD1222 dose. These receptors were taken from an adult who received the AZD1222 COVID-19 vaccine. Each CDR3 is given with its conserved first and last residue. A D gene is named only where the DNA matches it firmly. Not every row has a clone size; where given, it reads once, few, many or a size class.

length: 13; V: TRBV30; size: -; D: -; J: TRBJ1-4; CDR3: CAWRTQGSEKLFF; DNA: TGTGCCTGGAGAACACAGGGAAGCGAAAAACTGTTTTTT
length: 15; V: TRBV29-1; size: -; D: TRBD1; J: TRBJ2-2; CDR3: CSVALGQGYTGELFF; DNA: TGCAGCGTTGCTCTGGGACAGGGGTACACCGGGGAGCTGTTTTTT
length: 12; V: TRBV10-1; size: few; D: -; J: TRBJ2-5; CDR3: CASRDTRETQYF; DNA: TGCGCCAGCAGAGATACCCGAGAGACCCAGTACTTC
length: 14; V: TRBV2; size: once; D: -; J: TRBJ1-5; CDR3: CASSEARGVQPQHF; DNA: TGTGCCAGCAGTGAAGCGCGGGGGGTTCAGCCCCAGCATTTT
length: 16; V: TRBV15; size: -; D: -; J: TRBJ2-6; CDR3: CATSRVDPSGANVLTF; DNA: TGTGCCACCAGCAGAGTCGATCCCTCTGGGGCCAACGTCCTGACTTTC
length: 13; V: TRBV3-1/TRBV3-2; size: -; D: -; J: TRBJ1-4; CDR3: CASSREAGAGLFF; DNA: TGTGCCAGCAGCCGGGAGGCGGGGGCAGGACTGTTTTTT
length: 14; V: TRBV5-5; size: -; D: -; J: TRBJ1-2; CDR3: CASSLDRPNYGYTF; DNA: TGTGCCAGCAGCTTGGACAGGCCCAACTATGGCTACACCTTC
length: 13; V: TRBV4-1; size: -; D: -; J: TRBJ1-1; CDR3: CASSRGTTTEAFF; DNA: TGCGCCAGCAGCCGCGGGACTACCACTGAAGCTTTCTTT
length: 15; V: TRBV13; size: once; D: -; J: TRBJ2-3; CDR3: CASSYGLTYTDTQYF; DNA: TGTGCCAGCAGCTACGGCTTAACTTACACAGATACGCAGTATTTT
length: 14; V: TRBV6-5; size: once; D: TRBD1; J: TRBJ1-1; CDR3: CASSRDRGDTEAFF; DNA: TGTGCCAGCAGTCGGGACAGGGGGGACACTGAAGCTTTCTTT
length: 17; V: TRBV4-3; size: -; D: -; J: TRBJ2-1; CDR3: CASSQDWSVLSYNEQFF; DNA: TGCGCCAGCAGCCAAGACTGGTCCGTTCTCTCCTACAATGAGCAGTTCTTC
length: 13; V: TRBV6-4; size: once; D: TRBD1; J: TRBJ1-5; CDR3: CASSGDRDQPQHF; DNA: TGTGCCAGCAGCGGAGACAGGGACCAGCCCCAGCATTTT
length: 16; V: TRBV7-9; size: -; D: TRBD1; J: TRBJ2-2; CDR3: CASSTPGTGRTGELFF; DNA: TGTGCCAGCAGCACCCCCGGGACAGGGCGTACCGGGGAGCTGTTTTTT
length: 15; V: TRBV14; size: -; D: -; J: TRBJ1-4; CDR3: CASSLSAGAGEKLFF; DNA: TGTGCCAGCAGCCTCAGTGCAGGGGCAGGGGAAAAACTGTTTTTT
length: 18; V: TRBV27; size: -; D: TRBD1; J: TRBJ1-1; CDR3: CASSLSTLTLTGGTEAFF; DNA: TGTGCCAGCAGTTTATCGACCCTAACACTTACAGGGGGCACTGAAGCTTTCTTT
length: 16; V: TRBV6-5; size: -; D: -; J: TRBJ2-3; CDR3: CASSLDSRLGTDTQYF; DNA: TGTGCCAGCAGTTTAGACTCCAGGCTGGGCACAGATACGCAGTATTTT
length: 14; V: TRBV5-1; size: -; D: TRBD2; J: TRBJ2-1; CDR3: CASSDTSGGGEQFF; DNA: TGCGCCAGCAGCGATACTAGCGGGGGCGGTGAGCAGTTCTTC
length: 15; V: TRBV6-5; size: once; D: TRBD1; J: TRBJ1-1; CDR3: CASSYSRRGLGEAFF; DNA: TGTGCCAGCAGTTACTCAAGGAGGGGGCTTGGTGAAGCTTTCTTT
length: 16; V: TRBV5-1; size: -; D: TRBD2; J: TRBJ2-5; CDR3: CASSLVASGRGETQYF; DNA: TGCGCCAGCAGCTTGGTGGCTAGCGGGAGAGGAGAGACCCAGTACTTC
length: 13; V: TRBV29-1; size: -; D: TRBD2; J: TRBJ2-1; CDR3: CSVGASGSPEQFF; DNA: TGCAGCGTTGGGGCTAGCGGGAGCCCTGAGCAGTTCTTC
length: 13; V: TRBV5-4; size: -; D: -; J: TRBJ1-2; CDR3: CASSSRTVYGYTF; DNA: TGTGCCAGCAGCTCACGGACAGTCTATGGCTACACCTTC
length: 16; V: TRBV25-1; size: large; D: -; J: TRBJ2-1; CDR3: CASSDPRRNLYNEQFF; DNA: TGTGCCAGCAGTGACCCCCGGAGGAACCTCTACAATGAGCAGTTCTTC
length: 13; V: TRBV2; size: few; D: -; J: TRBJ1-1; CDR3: CASSEAWNTEAFF; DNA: TGTGCCAGCAGTGAAGCCTGGAACACTGAAGCTTTCTTT
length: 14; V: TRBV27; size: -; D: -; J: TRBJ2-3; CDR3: CASSVGQKGDTQYF; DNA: TGTGCCAGCAGTGTCGGACAGAAAGGAGATACGCAGTATTTT
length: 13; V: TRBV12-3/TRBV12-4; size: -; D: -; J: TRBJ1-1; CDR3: CASSLGGGGEAFF; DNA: TGTGCCAGCAGTTTAGGTGGAGGGGGTGAAGCTTTCTTT
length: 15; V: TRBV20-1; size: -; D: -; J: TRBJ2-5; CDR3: CSASLGGRNQETQYF; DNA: TGCAGTGCTAGTCTGGGGGGACGGAACCAAGAGACCCAGTACTTC
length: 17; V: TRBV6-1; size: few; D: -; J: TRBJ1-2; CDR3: CASSEVGGHRVVYGYTF; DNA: TGTGCCAGCAGTGAAGTGGGGGGGCACAGGGTAGTCTATGGCTACACCTTC
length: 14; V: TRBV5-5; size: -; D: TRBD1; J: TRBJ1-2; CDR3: CASSVGQGAVGYTF; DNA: TGTGCCAGCAGCGTGGGGCAGGGGGCGGTTGGCTACACCTTC
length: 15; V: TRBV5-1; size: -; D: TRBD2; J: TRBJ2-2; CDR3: CASRPGRGFTGELFF; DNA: TGCGCCAGCCGACCCGGGAGGGGTTTCACCGGGGAGCTGTTTTTT
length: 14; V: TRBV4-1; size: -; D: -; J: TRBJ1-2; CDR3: CASSQEQVSYGYTF; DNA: TGCGCCAGCAGCCAAGAACAAGTAAGCTATGGCTACACCTTC
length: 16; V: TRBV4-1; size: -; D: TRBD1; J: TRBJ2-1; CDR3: CASSQSPGQGSNEQFF; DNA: TGCGCCAGCAGCCAATCGCCGGGACAGGGAAGCAATGAGCAGTTCTTC
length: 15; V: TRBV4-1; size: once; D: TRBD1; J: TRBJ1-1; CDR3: CASSQGGQQNTEAFF; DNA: TGCGCCAGCAGCCAAGGGGGACAGCAGAACACTGAAGCTTTCTTT
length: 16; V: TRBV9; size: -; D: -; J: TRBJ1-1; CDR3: CASSPLIVTVNTEAFF; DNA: TGTGCCAGCAGCCCTCTCATAGTGACAGTGAACACTGAAGCTTTCTTT
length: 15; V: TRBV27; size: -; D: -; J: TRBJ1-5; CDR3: CASSPNPGANQPQHF; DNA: TGTGCCAGCAGTCCAAACCCGGGGGCCAATCAGCCCCAGCATTTT
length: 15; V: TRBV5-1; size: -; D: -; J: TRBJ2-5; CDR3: CASSIQGTSSETQYF; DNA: TGCGCCAGCAGCATACAGGGCACCTCTTCAGAGACCCAGTACTTC
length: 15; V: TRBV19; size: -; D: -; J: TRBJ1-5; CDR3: CASLLGPETNQPQHF; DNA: TGTGCCAGTTTACTCGGACCGGAAACCAATCAGCCCCAGCATTTT
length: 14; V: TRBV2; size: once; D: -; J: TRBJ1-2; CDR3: CASSAGRGNYGYTF; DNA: TGTGCCAGCAGTGCTGGGCGGGGGAACTATGGCTACACCTTC
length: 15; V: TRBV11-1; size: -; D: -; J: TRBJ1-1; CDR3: CASSPARGVNTEAFF; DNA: TGTGCCAGCAGCCCGGCGAGGGGGGTTAACACTGAAGCTTTCTTT
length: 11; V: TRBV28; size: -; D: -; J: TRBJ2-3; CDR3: CASRDTDTQYF; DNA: TGTGCCAGCAGGGACACAGATACGCAGTATTTT
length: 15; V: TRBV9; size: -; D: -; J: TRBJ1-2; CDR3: CASSVGKGINYGYTF; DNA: TGTGCCAGCAGCGTAGGAAAAGGGATTAACTATGGCTACACCTTC
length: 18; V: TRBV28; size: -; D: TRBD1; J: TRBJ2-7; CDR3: CASSPFTGGRPPDYEQYF; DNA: TGTGCCAGCAGTCCTTTTACAGGGGGCAGACCTCCGGACTACGAGCAGTACTTC
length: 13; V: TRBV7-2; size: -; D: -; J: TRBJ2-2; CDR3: CASSLGRGGELFF; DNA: TGTGCCAGCAGCTTAGGGCGAGGGGGGGAGCTGTTTTTT
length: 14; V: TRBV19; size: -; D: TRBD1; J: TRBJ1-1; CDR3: CATLRTGKNTEAFF; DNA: TGTGCCACCCTTCGGACAGGGAAGAACACTGAAGCTTTCTTT
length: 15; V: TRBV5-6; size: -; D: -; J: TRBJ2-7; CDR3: CASSLIRLDTYEQYF; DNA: TGTGCCAGCAGCTTGATCAGGCTGGACACCTACGAGCAGTACTTC
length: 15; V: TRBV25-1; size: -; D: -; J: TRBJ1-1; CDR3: CASSGWERKNTEAFF; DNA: TGTGCCAGCAGTGGTTGGGAGAGGAAGAACACTGAAGCTTTCTTT
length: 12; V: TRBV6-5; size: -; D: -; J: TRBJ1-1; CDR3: CASKGQAAEAFF; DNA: TGTGCCAGCAAGGGTCAAGCTGCTGAAGCTTTCTTT
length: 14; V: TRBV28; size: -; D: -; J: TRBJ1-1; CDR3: CASSLVGVWTEAFF; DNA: TGTGCCAGCAGTTTAGTGGGTGTGTGGACTGAAGCTTTCTTT
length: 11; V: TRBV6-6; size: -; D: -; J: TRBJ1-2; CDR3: CASSLGTSYTF; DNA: TGTGCCAGCAGCCTCGGGACCAGCTACACCTTC
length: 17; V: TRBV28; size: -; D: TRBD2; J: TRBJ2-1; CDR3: CASSVPLAGVPYNEQFF; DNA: TGTGCCAGCAGTGTCCCACTAGCGGGAGTTCCCTACAATGAGCAGTTCTTC
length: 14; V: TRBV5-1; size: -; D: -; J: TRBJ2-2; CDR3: CASSLNANTGELFF; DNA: TGCGCCAGCAGCTTAAATGCCAACACCGGGGAGCTGTTTTTT
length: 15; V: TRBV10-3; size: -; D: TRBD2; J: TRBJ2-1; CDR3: CAISGSSGMVNEQFF; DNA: TGTGCCATCAGTGGCAGTAGCGGGATGGTAAATGAGCAGTTCTTC
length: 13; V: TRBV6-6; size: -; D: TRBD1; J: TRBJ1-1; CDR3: CATRGGADRNAFF; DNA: TGTGCCACCAGGGGGGGAGCGGATAGGAACGCTTTCTTT
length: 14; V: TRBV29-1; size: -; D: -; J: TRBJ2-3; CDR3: CSVEYWPRTDTQYF; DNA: TGCAGCGTTGAATACTGGCCTAGGACAGATACGCAGTATTTT
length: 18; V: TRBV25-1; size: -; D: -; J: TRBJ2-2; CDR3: CASSGHPLAGRNTGELFF; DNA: TGTGCCAGCAGTGGCCACCCACTTGCGGGGCGGAACACCGGGGAGCTGTTTTTT
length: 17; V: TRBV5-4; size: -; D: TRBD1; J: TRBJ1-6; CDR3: CASSDDLAGQGNSPLHF; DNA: TGTGCCAGCTCCGACGACTTGGCGGGACAGGGTAATTCACCCCTCCACTTT
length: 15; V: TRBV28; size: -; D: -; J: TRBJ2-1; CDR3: CASSFYGDFYNEQFF; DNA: TGTGCCAGCAGTTTCTACGGGGACTTCTACAATGAGCAGTTCTTC
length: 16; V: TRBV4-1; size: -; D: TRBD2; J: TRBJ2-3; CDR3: CASSRGLAGGPDTQYF; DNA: TGCGCCAGCAGCCGGGGACTAGCGGGGGGGCCAGATACGCAGTATTTT
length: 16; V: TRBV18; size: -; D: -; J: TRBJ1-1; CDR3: CASSPPNRATGTEAFF; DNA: TGTGCCAGCTCACCACCCAATCGTGCGACAGGCACTGAAGCTTTCTTT